This entry features one TCR beta chain sequence. No cognate antigen has been identified for it. No quality values exist for individual bases; no much larger clone is one base distant. Before genomic DNA extraction, regulatory T cells were isolated from blood as CD4+CD25-high CD127-low cells. Roughly eight healthy control donors were used as the comparison group for repertoire analyses. Library prep was done by the immunoSEQ multiplex PCR assay. Genomic DNA from the sorted T-cell subsets was used to amplify and sequence rearranged TCR beta chain products. Concerning the study's data processing: Shannon entropy and Simpson indices were used to measure how diverse the repertoire of productive TCR beta rearrangements was. Clonal expansion was assessed by the summed frequency of the 100 most abundant productive TCR beta clonotypes among total reads. The TRB repertoires were scored with a self-reactivity index that is based on amino acid usage at CDR3beta positions 6 and 7. Two-way ANOVA was applied to the repertoire analyses, whereas Student t or Mann-Whitney tests were applied to the flow cytometric analyses. TCRdb mirrors the immuneACCESS table, restricted to in-frame sequences. Some clones are absent from its copies; in checked studies, under half trace to an unresolved V gene, and the reason for the others is unknown. V and J calls and clone size are given by that table; D and trimming were obtained from the DNA. Counted in this sample were 9,400 or so clones; more than 80% of them appeared once. The ten largest account for over 1% of the sample.

This sample is drawn from a study of regulatory and conventional T cells in RAG deficiency (dated by TCRdb to between 2016 and 2019). Some background on the complete study: High-throughput TCR beta sequencing was used to compare the diversity and composition of the Treg, conventional CD4+ and CD8+ T cell repertoires of RAG-deficient patients with those of healthy controls.

V loses 4 bases at its end and J loses 0 bases; junction bases beyond the gene matches: 4. Taken from the germline V gene, the CDR1 and CDR2 loops are SGDLS and YYNGEE. From the cysteine up to the phenylalanine, the CDR3 has a length of 15 residues. The CDR3 DNA has 45 bases and is translated from base 1. The investigation overall reported the following: Some T-cell subset analyses were not performed for some subjects. Shorter CDR3 lengths were found in all patient T-cell subsets, and >75% Treg-Tconv repertoire overlap at nucleotide and amino acid level was observed in Omenn syndrome patients. RAG-deficient patients showed markedly lower Shannon entropy and higher Simpson indices than control T-cell subpopulations. The CD25-high CD127-low cells sorted from Omenn syndrome patients may be peripherally activated cells rather than true Treg cells. Unique TCR beta sequences from Treg cells were around 100-fold fewer in Omenn syndrome and CID/AS patients than controls, versus about 9.9-fold for other subsets.

These same data were also listed under a study on regulatory T cells. The second study's paper adds: In the multiplex PCR, 52 forward TRBV primers and 13 reverse TRBJ primers were used, and assay-based and computational corrections were applied for amplification bias. Restricted unique TRB V-J pairs and skewed V and J gene usage were observed in patient repertoires, most markedly in regulatory T cells. Between CD3G-deficient patients and healthy controls, the study compared T-cell receptor beta repertoires in sorted regulatory T cells, conventional CD4+ T cells and CD8+ T cells. Peripheral blood mononuclear cells were isolated by Ficoll density separation. Within the immunoSEQ assay, multiplex PCR amplified rearranged TRB loci from genomic DNA. Sequencing of the TRB amplicons was done on an Illumina HiSeq platform. Custom algorithms error-filtered the raw sequences and aligned them to reference gene sequences, after which the immunoSEQ online tools were used for analysis. Frequencies of productive and nonproductive TRB rearrangements were assessed among unique sequences as well as among total sequences. Prism software was used to run t tests, Mann-Whitney tests or two-way ANOVA for comparisons between groups.

The sample was Tregs sorted from blood. Here the chain combines TRBV9 and TRBJ1-3, and TRBD1 matches 7 of the central bases. This receptor was identified in a human donor in good health. The sequence in DNA is TGTGCCAGCAGCCCGGGACAGAGCTCTGGAAACACCATATATTTT. Its protein product is CASSPGQSSGNTIYF.